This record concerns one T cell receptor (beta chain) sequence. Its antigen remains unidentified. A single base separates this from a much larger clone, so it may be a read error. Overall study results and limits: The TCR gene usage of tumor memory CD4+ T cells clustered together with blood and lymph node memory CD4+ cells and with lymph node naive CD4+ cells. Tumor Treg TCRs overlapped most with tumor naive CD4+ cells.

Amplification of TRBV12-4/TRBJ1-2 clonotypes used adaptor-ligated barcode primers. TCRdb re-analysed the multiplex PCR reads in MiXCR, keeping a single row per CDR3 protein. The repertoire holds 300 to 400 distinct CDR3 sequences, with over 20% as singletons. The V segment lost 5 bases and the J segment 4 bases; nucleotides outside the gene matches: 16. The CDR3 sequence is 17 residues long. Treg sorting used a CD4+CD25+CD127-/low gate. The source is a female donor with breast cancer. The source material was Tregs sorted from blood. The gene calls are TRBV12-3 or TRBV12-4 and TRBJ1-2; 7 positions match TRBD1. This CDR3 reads CASSPIGGTEPGYGYTF. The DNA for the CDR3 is TGTGCCAGCAGTCCTATTGGAGGGACAGAGCCGGGCTATGGCTACACCTTC.